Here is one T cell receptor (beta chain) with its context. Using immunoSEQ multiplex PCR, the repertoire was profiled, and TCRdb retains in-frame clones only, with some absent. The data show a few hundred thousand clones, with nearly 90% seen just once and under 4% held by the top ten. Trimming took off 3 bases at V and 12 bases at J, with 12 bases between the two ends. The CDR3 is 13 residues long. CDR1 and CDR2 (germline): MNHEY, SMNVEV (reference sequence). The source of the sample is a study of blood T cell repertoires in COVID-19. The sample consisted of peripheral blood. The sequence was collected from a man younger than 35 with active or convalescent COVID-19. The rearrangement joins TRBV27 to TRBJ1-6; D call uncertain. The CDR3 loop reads CASSFSPLQPLHF. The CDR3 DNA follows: TGTGCCAGCAGTTTTAGCCCCCTGCAACCCCTCCACTTT.